The 28 T cell receptor beta chains given below trace back to one sample, sequenced in a study of blood T cell repertoires in COVID-19. The protocol was immunoSEQ multiplex PCR, while the TCRdb copy is restricted to in-frame clones and leaves out a portion. Of some 110,000 clones in the sample, over 70% are singletons; the top ten hold approximately 0.75%. Input material: peripheral blood. These TCRs come from a woman aged 70-85 years with acute or convalescent COVID-19.

V gene TRBV19 combines with J gene TRBJ2-3; TRBD2 agrees at 13 bases. The V and J ends lost 5 bases and 3 bases, in that order; junction bases with no gene match: 5. CDR1 is LNHDA and CDR2 is SQIVND in the germline V gene (reference sequence). CDR3 size: 16 residues. CDR3 DNA: TGTGCCAGTAGTTTTGGACTAGCGGGAGTAACAGATACGCAGTATTTT. It yields the protein CASSFGLAGVTDTQYF.

This chain joins TRBV2 and TRBJ2-7, with unresolved D. Germline assignment: CDR1 SNHLY and CDR2 FYNNEI. This CDR3 contains 11 residues. Trimming cost V 2 bases and J 6 bases, with 5 bases left between them. The CDR3 loop reads CASSEWSEQYF. The CDR3 DNA reads TGTGCCAGCAGTGAATGGAGCGAGCAGTACTTC.

V is TRBV28 and J is TRBJ1-1; no firm D call. CDR1 and CDR2 from the germline V gene are MDHEN and SYDVKM. The CDR3 is made up of 15 amino acids. Trimming cost V 4 bases and J 1 base, with 13 bases left between them. The CDR3 sequence: CASSSQTPQNTEAFF. DNA for the CDR3: TGTGCCAGCAGTTCCCAGACACCCCAGAACACTGAAGCTTTCTTT.

This chain uses TRBV9 with TRBJ1-1; D is perhaps TRBD1 (6 bases). The CDR3 has 16 residues. The V end lost 4 bases, the J end lost 8 bases, and 24 bases lay between the germline ends. Germline CDR1 is SGDLS and CDR2 is YYNGEE. The DNA for the CDR3 is TGTGCCAGCAGCTCTATTTCCGGGACACAGAGAGCCGAAGCTTTCTTT. Protein: CASSSISGTQRAEAFF.

The chain has TRBV5-1 and TRBJ2-4; possibly TRBD1 for D (6 bases). The CDR3 is 16 residues long. Germline CDR1 reads SGHRS; CDR2 reads YFSETQ. V was pared by 0 bases and J by 5 bases, with 15 bases between. CDR3: CASSLAPGAAQNIQYF. The CDR3 coding sequence is TGCGCCAGCAGCTTGGCCCCAGGGGCGGCCCAAAACATTCAGTACTTC.

This chain uses TRBV25-1 with TRBJ1-4, with a weak D call TRBD1 (6 bases). The CDR3 is made up of 14 amino acids. Germline values: CDR1 MGHDK, CDR2 SYGVNS. Deletions cut 5 bases from V and 7 bases from J, with 14 bases between. CDR3 sequence (DNA): TGTGCCAGCAGTCCTTTGGGGGCGCGTGAAAAACTGTTTTTT. Protein: CASSPLGAREKLFF.

This rearrangement joins TRBV2 to TRBJ2-3; no definite D call. This CDR3 spans 12 amino acids. Germline loops: CDR1 SNHLY, CDR2 FYNNEI. The V end lost 7 bases, the J end lost 3 bases, and 8 bases lay between the germline ends. The CDR3 spells CASNDLTDTQYF. In nucleotides, the CDR3 is TGTGCCAGCAACGACTTGACAGATACGCAGTATTTT.

The chain combines TRBV5-4 with TRBJ2-2; 10 bases fit TRBD1. The CDR3 length is 15 residues. V was pared by 4 bases and J by 5 bases, with 5 bases of the junction left unmatched. CDR1 is SGHNT and CDR2 is YYREEE in the germline V gene (reference sequence). CDR3 residues: CASSLGTGETGELFF. As DNA, the CDR3 is TGTGCCAGCAGCCTCGGGACAGGGGAAACCGGGGAGCTGTTTTTT.

The rearrangement joins TRBV29-1 to TRBJ1-4; D uncertain. V was cut by 5 bases and J by 7 bases, with 14 bases left in between. This CDR3 has 13 amino acids. Germline V CDR1 and CDR2: SQVTM, ANQGSEA. Here the CDR3 reads CSVSSVVGEKLFF. CDR3 coding DNA: TGCAGCGTTTCAAGCGTAGTAGGTGAAAAACTGTTTTTT.

In DNA form, the CDR3 reads TGTGCCAGCAGTGCTCCAGGGTGGTCTAATGAAAAACTGTTTTTT. Residues: CASSAPGWSNEKLFF. This sequence joins TRBV2 and TRBJ1-4, with D maybe TRBD1 (5 bases). Trimming pared 4 bases from V and 3 bases from J, leaving 12 bases between. The length of the CDR3 is 15 residues. Germline values: CDR1 SNHLY, CDR2 FYNNEI.

The rearrangement joins TRBV10-2 to TRBJ2-7; 12 nucleotides match TRBD2. Germline V gene sequence: CDR1 WSHSY, CDR2 SAAADI. V was clipped by 10 bases and J by 2 bases; unmatched bases: 3. The CDR3 loop spans 13 amino acids. CDR3: CATGLAGPYEQYF. The CDR3, as DNA: TGCGCCACCGGACTAGCGGGGCCCTACGAGCAGTACTTC.

This rearrangement joins TRBV4-2 to TRBJ1-4, with TRBD1 matching over 7 bases. Germline V CDR1 and CDR2: LGHNA, YNFKEQ. The CDR3 is 16 amino acids. V gave up 4 bases and J gave up 8 bases; unmatched junction bases: 13. The CDR3, as DNA: TGTGCCAGCAGCCCCCAACCTCAGGGGGGAAGGGAAAAACTGTTTTTT. Translating gives CASSPQPQGGREKLFF.

This clone was detected only once. The chain combines TRBV11-1 with TRBJ2-1; TRBD2 is a possible D gene (6 bases). CDR3 size: 15 residues. V lost 4 bases and J lost 4, with 14 bases in between. CDR1 and CDR2 (germline): SGHAT, FQDESV (reference sequence). CDR3 DNA sequence: TGTGCCAGCAGCTCCTTAGCGGAGGGTTACAATGAGCAGTTCTTC. This translates into CASSSLAEGYNEQFF. The full variable domain, its missing parts supplied by reference TRBV11-1 and TRBJ2-1, is EAEVAQSPRYKITEKSQAVAFWCDPISGHATLYWYRQILGQGPELLVQFQDESVVDDSQLPKDRFSAERLKGVDSTLKIQPAELGDSAMYLCASSSLAEGYNEQFFGPGTRLTVL.

This clone has only a few counts. This chain connects TRBV21-1 to TRBJ1-5; TRBD1, as called in the table, went unchecked against the DNA. TRBV21-1 is deemed a pseudogene. This CDR3 has 18 amino acids. CDR3 sequence reads: CASSKAKGQGASSQPQHF. CDR3 nucleotides: TGTGCCAGCAGCAAAGCCAAAGGACAGGGGGCGTCCAGTCAGCCCCAGCATTTT.

The rearrangement joins TRBV29-1 to TRBJ1-3, with 8 bases aligning to TRBD1. The ends lost 3 bases at V and 2 bases at J; junction bases unmatched: 3. Germline loops: CDR1 SQVTM, CDR2 ANQGSEA. This CDR3 contains 14 residues. CDR3 nucleotides: TGCAGCGTTGACTCGACAGGGGCTGGAAACACCATATATTTT. This encodes CSVDSTGAGNTIYF.

This chain joins TRBV6-5 and TRBJ2-1, with 10 bases fitting TRBD2. The CDR3 is 15 residues long. V shed 6 bases and J 8 bases; nucleotides not matched to a gene: 10. CDR1 and CDR2 from the germline V gene are MNHEY and SVGAGI. This CDR3 reads CASSPGTSVWDEQFF. CDR3 DNA sequence: TGTGCCAGCAGCCCAGGGACTAGCGTGTGGGATGAGCAGTTCTTC.

V gene TRBV7-6 combines with J gene TRBJ1-6; the D is unclear. The V and J ends lost 1 base and 9 bases respectively, with 10 bases between them. The CDR3 covers 14 residues. Germline loops: CDR1 SGHVS, CDR2 FNYEAQ. CDR3: CASSLGGLGSPLHF. The CDR3 bases are TGTGCCAGCAGCTTAGGAGGCCTGGGTTCACCCCTCCACTTT.

The chain links TRBV6-5 to TRBJ2-1; D perhaps matches TRBD2 (6 bases). Trimming removed 5 bases at V and 2 bases at J, with 7 bases between. The CDR3 runs to 13 residues. Germline V lookup: CDR1 MNHEY, CDR2 SVGAGI. CDR3 region: CASSRLAYNEQFF. CDR3 nucleotide sequence: TGTGCCAGCAGTCGACTAGCCTACAATGAGCAGTTCTTC.

V usage is TRBV19 and J usage is TRBJ2-7; TRBD1 is a possible D gene (6 bases). CDR3 length: 15 residues. In germline, CDR1 is LNHDA, CDR2 SQIVND (reference sequence). V was shortened by 5 bases and J by 1 base, with 15 bases between the two germline ends. The CDR3 DNA reads as TGTGCCAGTAGTCCGAACGGACAGCGATCCTACGAGCAGTACTTC. Translation gives CASSPNGQRSYEQYF.

The rearrangement joins TRBV28 to TRBJ2-2, with TRBD2 matching 9 bases. The CDR3 runs to 15 residues. J gave up 4 bases and V 7 bases, and 7 bases lay outside the gene matches. CDR1 and CDR2 from the germline V gene are MDHEN and SYDVKM. The CDR3 reads CASTIAGVSTGELFF. The CDR3 DNA sequence: TGTGCCAGCACCATAGCGGGAGTAAGCACCGGGGAGCTGTTTTTT.

CDR3 DNA: TGCAGCGCCCGGGACAGACAAAACACTGAAGCTTTCTTT. Its translation is CSARDRQNTEAFF. The chain combines TRBV29-1 with TRBJ1-1; TRBD1 agrees at 7 bases. Unmatched junction bases numbered 7, after V lost 7 bases and J lost 2 bases. Per the germline V gene, CDR1 is SQVTM and CDR2 is ANQGSEA. This CDR3 is 13 amino acids long.

The rearrangement joins TRBV9 to TRBJ1-1; D perhaps matches TRBD1 (6 bases). Deletions cut 4 bases from V and 4 bases from J, with 17 bases between. CDR1 and CDR2 from the germline V gene are SGDLS and YYNGEE. The CDR3 has 15 amino acids. The CDR3: CASSRRGGDSTEAFF. DNA of the CDR3: TGTGCCAGCAGCCGCCGAGGGGGAGACTCCACTGAAGCTTTCTTT.

The V and J genes are TRBV19 and TRBJ1-5, with D uncertain. Trimming took off 7 bases at V and 3 bases at J, with 16 bases between the two ends. The V gene's germline CDR1 is LNHDA and CDR2 SQIVND (reference sequence). The CDR3 has 15 amino acids. CDR3: CASTGGPITNQPQHF. Here the CDR3 DNA reads TGTGCCAGTACGGGAGGGCCCATTACCAATCAGCCCCAGCATTTT.

The chain is built from TRBV9 and TRBJ2-7; 8 bases fit TRBD2. V shed 3 bases and J 6 bases; nucleotides not matched to a gene: 11. Per the germline V gene, CDR1 is SGDLS and CDR2 is YYNGEE. CDR3 length equals 15 residues. CDR3: CASSGLTSDPREQYF. For the CDR3, the DNA is TGTGCCAGCAGCGGCCTGACTAGCGACCCACGCGAGCAGTACTTC.

This rearrangement joins TRBV11-2 to TRBJ2-2, with D hard to call. Germline V gives CDR1 SGHAT, CDR2 FQNNGV. V lost 1 base, J lost 5 bases, and 8 bases lay in between. This CDR3 has 14 amino acids. The CDR3 bases are TGTGCCAGCAGCTTAGTATTCGGGACCGGGGAGCTGTTTTTT. Its protein product is CASSLVFGTGELFF. Full variable domain (missing parts from reference TRBV11-2 and TRBJ2-2): EAGVAQSPRYKIIEKRQSVAFWCNPISGHATLYWYQQILGQGPKLLIQFQNNGVVDDSQLPKDRFSAERLKGVDSTLKIQPAKLEDSAVYLCASSLVFGTGELFFGEGSRLTVL.

The chain combines TRBV11-3 with TRBJ1-1; TRBD1 agrees at 7 bases. Germline V gives CDR1 SGHNT, CDR2 YENEEA. CDR3 length: 15 residues. V dropped 5 bases and J dropped 0; count of bases not matched to a gene: 6. This CDR3 is CASSPTTGVNTEAFF. Written as DNA, the CDR3 is TGTGCCAGCAGCCCAACCACAGGGGTGAACACTGAAGCTTTCTTT.

This chain's CDR3 is CASSLEVGNTIYF. The CDR3 bases are TGTGCCAGCTCACTAGAAGTCGGAAACACCATATATTTT. The V call is TRBV18, the J call TRBJ1-3; D gene ambiguous. This CDR3 region has 13 residues. The germline V and J ends were trimmed by 4 bases and 4 bases, with 8 bases remaining between them. Germline V lookup: CDR1 KGHSH, CDR2 LQKENI.

This clone was detected once. The chain joins TRBV20-1 to TRBJ1-5, with TRBD1 as a possible D gene (6 bases). CDR3 length: 15 amino acids. Deletions cut 3 bases from V and 3 bases from J, with 15 bases between. Germline loops: CDR1 DFQATT, CDR2 SNEGSKA (reference sequence). The CDR3 DNA is TGCAGTGCTAGTTCCGGGACAAATAACAATCAGCCCCAGCATTTT. Translating gives CSASSGTNNNQPQHF.